Presented here are 8 T cell receptor beta chains from one specimen sequenced in a study of blood T cell repertoires in COVID-19. Sequencing was performed with immunoSEQ multiplex PCR; in TCRdb, only in-frame clones are kept and a portion is missing. The sample includes 190,000 or so clones, about 85% seen only once; the top ten take approximately 2.1%. The sequencing input was PBMCs or T cells enriched from blood (not recorded which). Every receptor here comes from a woman aged 25 to 39 who had recovered from COVID-19.

The genes are TRBV7-9 and TRBJ1-1, with D perhaps TRBD1 (6 bases). Germline V lookup: CDR1 SEHNR, CDR2 FQNEAQ (reference sequence). The CDR3 covers 16 residues. V was shortened by 0 bases and J by 1 base, with 12 bases between the two germline ends. The CDR3 DNA sequence: TGTGCCAGCAGCTTAGCAGGGGGGGACAAGAACACTGAAGCTTTCTTT. Protein: CASSLAGGDKNTEAFF.

The gene calls are TRBV20-1 and TRBJ2-5; D gene unclear. The CDR3 has 13 amino acids. The V end lost 3 bases, the J end lost 1 base, and 9 bases lay between the germline ends. Germline V gene sequence: CDR1 DFQATT, CDR2 SNEGSKA (reference sequence). The CDR3 loop reads CSASWRSQETQYF. CDR3 coding DNA: TGCAGTGCTAGTTGGCGGAGCCAAGAGACCCAGTACTTC.

The chain joins TRBV6-6 to TRBJ1-4; 7 bases are shared with TRBD1. Germline trimming cut 5 bases from V and 0 bases from J; bases unmatched to any gene: 9. This CDR3 comprises 17 residues. Per the germline V gene, CDR1 is MNHNY and CDR2 is SVGAGI (reference sequence). CDR3: CASSPRQGFTTNEKLFF. The DNA of the CDR3 is TGTGCCAGCAGTCCCAGACAGGGTTTCACAACTAATGAAAAACTGTTTTTT.

V is TRBV6-6 and J is TRBJ1-4; 7 nucleotides line up with TRBD1. CDR1 and CDR2 (germline): MNHNY, SVGAGI (reference sequence). There are 14 residues in the CDR3. The trim removed 6 bases at V and 7 bases at J, leaving 8 bases unmatched. In nucleotides, the CDR3 is TGTGCCAGCAGACGCGGACAGGCAGGTGAAAAACTGTTTTTT. Translated, it gives CASRRGQAGEKLFF.

The chain carries TRBV14 and TRBJ2-2, with 13 bases fitting TRBD2. The J segment lost 6 bases and the V segment lost 3 bases, leaving 1 base of the junction unmatched. Per the germline V gene, CDR1 is SGHDN and CDR2 is FVKESK. The CDR3 is 15 residues long. The CDR3 region is CASSQTSGRSGELFF. The DNA for the CDR3 is TGTGCCAGCAGCCAGACTAGCGGGAGGTCCGGGGAGCTGTTTTTT.

The table lists this clone with a count of one. This chain's CDR3 is CASSFRTGAYNEQFF. As DNA, the CDR3 is TGTGCCAGCAGCTTCCGGACAGGGGCCTACAATGAGCAGTTCTTC. The chain combines TRBV7-2 with TRBJ2-1; 9 nucleotides agree with TRBD1. CDR3 length equals 15 residues. Germline V gives CDR1 SGHTA, CDR2 FQGNSA. V shed 3 bases, J shed 2 bases, and the junction held 2 bases outside the gene matches.

V gene TRBV5-1 combines with J gene TRBJ2-1; D gene uncertain. Trimming took 3 bases from V and 0 from J, leaving 10 bases between them. The CDR3 spans 15 residues. Germline V gene sequence: CDR1 SGHRS, CDR2 YFSETQ. The CDR3 is CASSSGRSSYNEQFF. The CDR3 nucleotides read TGCGCCAGCAGCTCCGGTAGGAGCTCCTACAATGAGCAGTTCTTC.

The rearrangement uses TRBV7-9 and TRBJ2-5; 8 positions match TRBD1. Germline CDR1 and CDR2: SEHNR and FQNEAQ (reference sequence). The junction had 15 bases not matched to a gene; V was cut back by 5 bases and J by 7 bases. The CDR3 contains 16 residues. The CDR3 nucleotides are TGTGCCAGCAGCCCATTCGAACAGGGGGAAAGGGGGACCCAGTACTTC. This sequence encodes CASSPFEQGERGTQYF.